The 26 T cell receptor beta chains below all came from one sample that was sequenced in a study of OX40 agonist ivuxolimab in advanced cancers. Libraries came from the immunoSEQ multiplex PCR assay. TCRdb mirrors the immuneACCESS table, restricted to in-frame sequences. Some clones are absent from its copies; in checked studies, under half trace to an unresolved V gene, and the reason for the others is unknown. The sample records 74,000 or so clones, more than 70% of which are singletons. More than 8.5% of the sample comes from the top ten. Source: CD4+ or CD8+ T cells sorted from blood, taken in a trial of the OX40 agonist ivuxolimab. Receptors originate from an adult with an advanced solid tumor such as melanoma, head and neck, liver or kidney cancer.

This sequence joins TRBV7-9 and TRBJ1-2; D unresolved. The V and J ends lost 1 base and 2 bases respectively, with 8 bases between them. The CDR3 consists of 14 residues. The V gene's germline CDR1 is SEHNR and CDR2 FQNEAQ (reference sequence). The CDR3 reads CASSLGIGNYGYTF. For the CDR3, the DNA is TGTGCCAGCAGCTTAGGTATAGGGAACTATGGCTACACCTTC.

V usage is TRBV5-4 and J usage is TRBJ2-5, with 7 bases identical to TRBD1. From germline, CDR1 is SGHNT and CDR2 YYREEE (reference sequence). Losses at the gene ends were 3 bases for V and 2 bases for J; bases not matched to a gene: 4. The CDR3 spans 14 residues. The CDR3 DNA follows: TGTGCCAGCAGCTCCCCGGGACAGCAAGAGACCCAGTACTTC. Amino acids: CASSSPGQQETQYF.

The V call is TRBV28, the J call TRBJ2-7; 7 bases are a match to TRBD1. This CDR3 is built from 15 residues. Germline V gene data show CDR1 as MDHEN and CDR2 as SYDVKM. Trimming removed 7 bases from V and 0 bases from J; junction bases left unmatched: 9. CDR3 bases: TGTGCCAGCAAAAGGGGGCTCGGCAGCTCCTACGAGCAGTACTTC. It translates to CASKRGLGSSYEQYF. Filled out from reference TRBV28 and TRBJ2-7, the complete variable domain reads DVKVTQSSRYLVKRTGEKVFLECVQDMDHENMFWYRQDPGLGLRLIYFSYDVKMKEKGDIPEGYSVSREKKERFSLILESASTNQTSMYLCASKRGLGSSYEQYFGPGTRLTVT.

The table lists this clone with a count of one. The chain links TRBV5-1 to TRBJ1-1, with D tentatively TRBD1 (5 bases). Germline CDR1 and CDR2: SGHRS and YFSETQ. This CDR3 spans 15 amino acids. The V end lost 4 bases, the J end lost 6 bases, and 19 bases lay between the germline ends. Here the CDR3 reads CASSNGHKTQPEAFF. CDR3 nucleotides: TGCGCCAGCAGCAACGGACACAAAACTCAACCTGAAGCTTTCTTT.

The chain uses TRBV5-1 and TRBJ2-5; 10 bases map to TRBD2. The CDR3 length is 16 residues. The V gene's germline CDR1 is SGHRS and CDR2 YFSETQ. V shed 3 bases and J 3 bases; nucleotides not matched to a gene: 8. CDR3 DNA sequence: TGCGCCAGCAGCTCGGGTAGAGCGGGAGGGGAAGAGACCCAGTACTTC. Translation: CASSSGRAGGEETQYF.

This clone is a singleton in its sample. The rearrangement uses TRBV5-8 and TRBJ2-3; TRBD1 might be the D (6 bases). The germline V and J ends were trimmed by 2 bases and 2 bases, with 12 bases remaining between them. Germline CDR1 reads SGHTS; CDR2 reads YDEGEE. There are 15 residues in the CDR3. This CDR3 reads CASSLGQTFTDTQYF. The DNA of the CDR3 is TGTGCCAGCAGCTTAGGACAGACTTTCACAGATACGCAGTATTTT.

The V and J genes are TRBV29-1 and TRBJ1-5; no reliable D call. Germline CDR1 and CDR2: SQVTM and ANQGSEA. The CDR3 loop spans 12 amino acids. V dropped 4 bases and J dropped 1 base, with 5 bases sitting between them. CDR3 sequence reads: CSVVGSNQPQHF. The DNA for the CDR3 is TGCAGCGTTGTTGGCAGCAATCAGCCCCAGCATTTT.

The chain employs TRBV6-6 and TRBJ2-1; 11 positions match TRBD2. The CDR3 has 15 amino acids. With V trimmed by 5 bases and J by 4 bases, 4 bases remained unmatched. Germline V gene lookup returns CDR1 MNHNY and CDR2 SVGAGI (reference sequence). The CDR3 region is CASSPLAGGYNEQFF. As DNA, the CDR3 is TGTGCCAGCAGTCCCCTAGCGGGAGGTTACAATGAGCAGTTCTTC.

The V and J genes are TRBV5-6 and TRBJ2-1; 8 bases are shared with TRBD1. V lost 4 bases, J lost 8 bases, and 14 bases stayed unmatched. This CDR3 spans 16 amino acids. Germline CDR1 and CDR2: SGHDT and YYEEEE. The CDR3 loop is CASSPQTRQGSYEQFF. CDR3 in DNA: TGTGCCAGCAGCCCCCAGACTAGACAGGGGAGCTATGAGCAGTTCTTC.

This clone was detected once. The chain combines TRBV5-1 with TRBJ2-7; 7 bases fit TRBD1. V lost 2 bases, J lost 3 bases, and 5 bases stayed unmatched. The V gene's germline CDR1 is SGHRS and CDR2 YFSETQ. The CDR3 is made up of 14 amino acids. CDR3 in DNA: TGCGCCAGCAGCTTTAGGGGGCCTCACTACGAGCAGTACTTC. It translates to CASSFRGPHYEQYF.

V and J are TRBV6-5 and TRBJ2-7; 8 bases map to TRBD1. The J segment lost 6 bases and the V segment lost 0 bases, leaving 10 bases of the junction unmatched. The germline V gene has CDR1 MNHEY and CDR2 SVGAGI. The CDR3 is made up of 16 amino acids. The CDR3 bases are TGTGCCAGCAGTTACTCGTGGAGCGGCCAGGGGGCCGAGCAGTACTTC. Its protein is CASSYSWSGQGAEQYF.

The genes are TRBV6-6 and TRBJ1-1; 8 bases fit TRBD1. CDR1 and CDR2 (germline): MNHNY, SVGAGI (reference sequence). Unmatched junction bases numbered 9, after V lost 6 bases and J lost 3 bases. This CDR3 has 15 residues. In nucleotides, the CDR3 is TGTGCCAGCAGCCTCAGGGGGCGCCTGGACACTGAAGCTTTCTTT. Its protein product is CASSLRGRLDTEAFF.

The rearrangement uses TRBV11-2 and TRBJ2-5; D not resolved. The CDR3 runs to 12 residues. CDR1 is SGHAT, CDR2 FQNNGV, per germline. V lost 3 bases to trimming and J lost 3 bases, with 5 bases between them. As DNA, the CDR3 is TGTGCCAGCAGCTTCGAGGAAGAGACCCAGTACTTC. It codes for CASSFEEETQYF.

V gene TRBV6-5 combines with J gene TRBJ2-5, with D maybe TRBD2 (6 bases). CDR3 length equals 13 residues. Between the trimmed V and J ends, which lost 6 bases and 2 bases, there was a span of 10 bases. The germline V gene encodes CDR1 MNHEY and CDR2 SVGAGI. CDR3 protein: CASRGLGQETQYF. The DNA of the CDR3 is TGTGCCAGCAGGGGACTGGGGCAAGAGACCCAGTACTTC.

The chain couples TRBV9 to TRBJ2-1; unclear D gene. CDR3 length: 13 amino acids. The germline gives CDR1 SGDLS, CDR2 YYNGEE. The germline V and J ends were trimmed by 4 bases and 5 bases, with 10 bases remaining between them. CDR3 loop: CASSRHSDNEQFF. The CDR3, as DNA: TGTGCCAGCAGCCGTCACAGCGACAATGAGCAGTTCTTC.

This chain joins TRBV5-4 and TRBJ2-3; D call uncertain. The germline V gene encodes CDR1 SGHNT and CDR2 YYREEE (reference sequence). The V end lost 3 bases, the J end lost 0 bases, and 14 bases lay between the germline ends. This CDR3 has 16 residues. The DNA of the CDR3 is TGTGCCAGCAGCTCAATGAAGACCGGTAGCACAGATACGCAGTATTTT. As protein: CASSSMKTGSTDTQYF.

Here the CDR3 reads CASSLQGGETQYF. The CDR3 DNA is TGTGCCAGCAGTTTACAGGGCGGAGAGACCCAGTACTTC. The gene calls are TRBV2 and TRBJ2-5, with D tentatively TRBD1 (6 bases). Trimming removed 5 bases from V and 4 bases from J, with 11 bases in between. In germline, CDR1 is SNHLY, CDR2 FYNNEI. This CDR3 spans 13 amino acids.

The chain's CDR3 is CASSLYPGSGANVLTF. The CDR3, as DNA: TGTGCCAGCAGCTTGTATCCGGGCTCTGGGGCCAACGTCCTGACTTTC. The chain is built from TRBV5-6 and TRBJ2-6; D ambiguous. V shed 1 base and J shed 0 bases, with 8 bases lying between them. The CDR3 sequence is 16 residues long. Germline values: CDR1 SGHDT, CDR2 YYEEEE.

V usage is TRBV18 and J usage is TRBJ2-1, with D possibly TRBD2 on 6 matching bases. Trimming cost V 0 bases and J 3 bases, with 15 bases left between them. The germline gives CDR1 KGHSH, CDR2 LQKENI. The CDR3 length is 17 residues. The CDR3 region has the DNA TGTGCCAGCTCACCACCGGGGCGGGGTAGAGACTACAATGAGCAGTTCTTC. Translated: CASSPPGRGRDYNEQFF.

CDR3 amino acids: CASSPPPAADTQYF. The CDR3 DNA reads as TGTGCCAGCTCACCACCGCCCGCGGCAGATACGCAGTATTTT. The chain joins TRBV18 to TRBJ2-3; D not certain. Per germline, CDR1 KGHSH and CDR2 LQKENI. V lost 0 bases, J lost 4 bases, and 8 bases lay in between. CDR3 length: 14 residues. The whole variable domain, remainder taken from reference TRBV18 and TRBJ2-3, is NAGVMQNPRHLVRRRGQEARLRCSPMKGHSHVYWYRQLPEEGLKFMVYLQKENIIDESGMPKERFSAEFPKEGPSILRIQQVVRGDSAAYFCASSPPPAADTQYFGPGTRLTVL.

V and J are TRBV6-5 and TRBJ1-1, with no clear D. The CDR3 contains 16 residues. V gave up 1 base and J gave up 4 bases, with 16 bases separating them. Germline V gives CDR1 MNHEY, CDR2 SVGAGI. The CDR3, as DNA: TGTGCCAGCAGTTACTTGGGGAAGTGGGATGGCACTGAAGCTTTCTTT. This codes for CASSYLGKWDGTEAFF.

The gene calls are TRBV18 and TRBJ1-1, with no clear D. The V gene lost 2 bases and the J gene lost 0 bases, with 10 bases spanning the gap. The CDR3 spans 15 residues. Germline V gene lookup returns CDR1 KGHSH and CDR2 LQKENI. This CDR3 is CASSPAISVNTEAFF. The CDR3 bases are TGTGCCAGCTCACCAGCCATAAGTGTGAACACTGAAGCTTTCTTT.

This chain uses TRBV11-2 with TRBJ2-1; D uncertain. The CDR3 consists of 11 residues. Germline V gene data show CDR1 as SGHAT and CDR2 as FQNNGV. Deletions cut 1 base from V and 9 bases from J, with 4 bases between. CDR3 sequence (DNA): TGTGCCAGCAGCTTAGGGATTGAGCAGTTCTTC. This encodes CASSLGIEQFF.

The chain carries TRBV6-6 and TRBJ2-3; D gene uncertain. V lost 0 bases, J lost 3 bases, and 13 bases lay in between. Looked up from germline, CDR1 is MNHNY and CDR2 is SVGAGI (reference sequence). The CDR3 sequence is 16 residues long. The CDR3 spells CASSYSIGGVTDTQYF. CDR3 bases: TGTGCCAGCAGTTACTCGATCGGCGGCGTGACAGATACGCAGTATTTT.

The CDR3 sequence: CASTGRGQAEAFF. The CDR3 bases are TGCGCCAGCACCGGGAGGGGGCAGGCTGAAGCTTTCTTT. The rearrangement joins TRBV10-2 to TRBJ1-1, with 7 bases lining up with TRBD1. The CDR3 is made up of 13 amino acids. Germline V gene data show CDR1 as WSHSY and CDR2 as SAAADI. Unmatched junction bases numbered 8, after V lost 7 bases and J lost 6 bases.

The chain uses TRBV6-5 and TRBJ2-1, with 15 bases that match TRBD2. Germline V gives CDR1 MNHEY, CDR2 SVGAGI. The CDR3 covers 14 residues. After removal of 6 bases from V and 8 bases from J, the junction contained 2 bases not matched to a gene. The DNA of the CDR3 is TGTGCCAGCAGGGGACTAGCGGGGGGCGATGAGCAGTTCTTC. This codes for CASRGLAGGDEQFF.